Sequencing of this T cell receptor (beta chain) was carried out in a study of blood T cell repertoires in COVID-19. Background on the study: Material from acute and convalescent COVID-19 was sourced from the United States, Italy and Spain.

Generated by immunoSEQ multiplex PCR, the TCRdb table keeps only in-frame clones and is missing some. The sample yields 100,000 to 150,000 clones, 75% to 90% seen once. Germline loops: CDR1 SGHDT, CDR2 YYEEEE. After removal of 7 bases from V and 6 bases from J, the junction contained 13 bases not matched to a gene. CDR3 length: 18 amino acids. The V and J genes are TRBV5-6 and TRBJ2-1, with 16 bases that match TRBD2. Sequenced material: peripheral blood. This TCR derives from a man between 45 and 60 years old with active or convalescent COVID-19. CDR3 sequence reads: CASPCPGTSGRASNEQFF. The CDR3 coding sequence is TGTGCCAGCCCCTGTCCCGGGACTAGCGGGAGGGCTTCCAATGAGCAGTTCTTC.